The present T cell receptor (beta chain) was sequenced within a study of identifying expanded T cells in peripheral blood. Overall study findings and caveats: Over two and four weeks, about 15 and 19 clones changed, versus approximately 1.2 between replicates. Across healthy donors, higher total template counts meant significantly greater approximately 2-week count variance.

Of note for this clone: Its antigen is unidentified.

During the collection period, no donor immune events like infections were recorded. The assay was immunoSEQ multiplex PCR, and TCRdb's table has in-frame clones only and misses some. The sample contains about 86,000 clones, roughly 86% of which appear only once. This sequence originates from a person between 18 and 70 years old in good health. Sequencing used blood.

The CDR3 DNA reads as TGTGCCAGCATCCGAAGGGGAGTTGGCACTGAAGCTTTCTTT. Translation gives CASIRRGVGTEAFF. V gene TRBV6-1 combines with J gene TRBJ1-1; tentatively, D is TRBD1 (5 bases). This CDR3 region has 14 residues. V shed 7 bases and J shed 4 bases, with 16 bases lying between them. Germline V CDR1 and CDR2: MNHNS, SASEGT.